Shown below are 25 T cell receptor beta chains from a single sample sequenced in a study of CD8+ T cells in alopecia areata. Investigators isolated RNA and reverse transcribed it into cDNA to act as the sequencing template. Clones were sequenced by immunoSEQ multiplex PCR, and TCRdb holds only the in-frame ones, with some missing. The sample has 150,000 to 200,000 clones; 64% are singletons. The treatment is: oral pan-JAK inhibitor, 5-10 mg twice daily. The sequencing here drew on CD4+ T cells sorted from blood, taken at week 49, from a patient treated with tofacitinib. These receptors were collected from a human donor with alopecia areata.

The rearrangement joins TRBV7-2 to TRBJ2-3; 15 nucleotides match TRBD2. J was trimmed by 1 base and V by 3 bases; bases with no gene match: 2. CDR1 and CDR2 (germline): SGHTA, FQGNSA. CDR3 length: 17 amino acids. The CDR3, as DNA: TGTGCCAGCAGCTTGGGACTAGCGGGGGGTCGCACAGATACGCAGTATTTT. Translated: CASSLGLAGGRTDTQYF.

The CDR3 DNA is TGTGCCTGGAGTTTCTACAATGTTGGGATGAACACTGAAGCTTTCTTT. Its translation: CAWSFYNVGMNTEAFF. V gene TRBV30 combines with J gene TRBJ1-1; D is uncertain. Germline V gives CDR1 GTSNPN, CDR2 SVGIG (reference sequence). The V end was cut by 2 bases, the J end by 0 bases, with 16 bases between. This CDR3 has 16 residues.

The rearrangement uses TRBV6-5 and TRBJ1-2; TRBD1 matches 7 bases. Germline lookup yields CDR1 MNHEY and CDR2 SVGAGI. This CDR3 spans 13 amino acids. V trimming: 0 bases; J trimming: 8 bases; junction bases outside the gene matches: 3. The DNA for the CDR3 is TGTGCCAGCAGTTACTCGACAGGGCAGGGCTACACCTTC. Amino acids: CASSYSTGQGYTF.

This chain connects TRBV5-1 to TRBJ2-1, with TRBD1 identical over 8 bases. The V segment lost 0 bases and the J segment 2 bases; nucleotides outside the gene matches: 7. CDR3 size: 17 residues. Germline CDR1 is SGHRS and CDR2 is YFSETQ. The CDR3 coding sequence is TGCGCCAGCAGCTTGGCCCCCGGGACAGGAACCTACAATGAGCAGTTCTTC. This encodes CASSLAPGTGTYNEQFF.

This sequence joins TRBV14 and TRBJ2-7; D call uncertain. Germline CDR1 and CDR2: SGHDN and FVKESK. The CDR3 has 12 residues. Deletions cut 4 bases from V and 5 bases from J, with 9 bases between. The CDR3 DNA reads as TGTGCCAGCAGCCGTTCGGGCGACGAGCAGTACTTC. Translating gives CASSRSGDEQYF.

V usage is TRBV9 and J usage is TRBJ2-3; D not certain. The CDR3 consists of 11 residues. Trimming cost V 0 bases and J 6 bases, with 2 bases left between them. Germline V gives CDR1 SGDLS, CDR2 YYNGEE. The CDR3 region has the DNA TGTGCCAGCAGCGTAGCTGATACGCAGTATTTT. Protein: CASSVADTQYF. Complete variable domain (other parts from reference TRBV9 and TRBJ2-3): DSGVTQTPKHLITATGQRVTLRCSPRSGDLSVYWYQQSLDQGLQFLIQYYNGEERAKGNILERFSAQQFPDLHSELNLSSLELGDSALYFCASSVADTQYFGPGTRLTVL.

In its sample, this clone was seen once. The chain carries TRBV30 and TRBJ2-7; D not certain. V lost 3 bases and J 0 bases, leaving 12 bases between the germline ends. Germline CDR1 is GTSNPN and CDR2 is SVGIG (reference sequence). The CDR3 runs 14 residues. In nucleotides, the CDR3 is TGTGCCTGGAGGCCCGGGCGGCGCTCCTACGAGCAGTACTTC. Encoded protein: CAWRPGRRSYEQYF.

V gene TRBV27 combines with J gene TRBJ2-1, with D perhaps TRBD1 (5 bases). The germline V gene encodes CDR1 MNHEY and CDR2 SMNVEV (reference sequence). V was clipped by 5 bases and J by 8 bases, with 16 bases between them. This CDR3 contains 14 residues. In DNA form, the CDR3 reads TGTGCCAGCAGTATCATTCAGGGTTCACATGAGCAGTTCTTC. This codes for CASSIIQGSHEQFF.

The table lists this clone with a few counts. The chain uses TRBV15 and TRBJ2-7; possible D gene TRBD2, 6 bases. The CDR3 has 13 residues. The V gene lost 3 bases and the J gene lost 7 bases, with 13 bases spanning the gap. CDR1 and CDR2 (germline): LNHNV, YYDKDF (reference sequence). CDR3 in amino acids: CATSRVQSGEQYF. DNA of the CDR3: TGTGCCACCAGCAGGGTCCAAAGCGGGGAGCAGTACTTC.

The rearrangement uses TRBV7-2 and TRBJ1-6, with a tentative D call TRBD1 (5 bases). Looked up from germline, CDR1 is SGHTA and CDR2 is FQGNSA. The CDR3 consists of 15 residues. V lost 7 bases to trimming and J lost 7 bases, with 17 bases between them. This CDR3 is CASTLALGQNSPLHF. The CDR3 region has the DNA TGTGCCAGCACGCTAGCCCTCGGACAAAATTCACCCCTCCACTTT.

This chain uses TRBV2 with TRBJ2-7, with D tentatively TRBD2 (6 bases). The CDR3 consists of 13 residues. V was shortened by 4 bases and J by 3 bases, with 10 bases between the two germline ends. The germline gives CDR1 SNHLY, CDR2 FYNNEI. The CDR3, as DNA: TGTGCCAGCAGTGCTCGGGGGAGCTACGAGCAGTACTTC. This encodes CASSARGSYEQYF.

The V gene is TRBV30, the J gene TRBJ1-2; D is unresolved. CDR1 and CDR2 from the germline V gene are GTSNPN and SVGIG (reference sequence). The CDR3 is 11 residues long. The V gene lost 2 bases and the J gene lost 6 bases, with 7 bases spanning the gap. The CDR3 nucleotides read TGTGCCTGGAGTTACAAAGATGGCTACACCTTC. Translating gives CAWSYKDGYTF.

This rearrangement joins TRBV29-1 to TRBJ2-5; the D is unclear. Trimming took 7 bases from V and 9 from J, leaving 18 bases between them. The CDR3 is 12 residues long. Germline V CDR1 and CDR2: SQVTM, ANQGSEA. CDR3 in DNA: TGCAGCGAAAGGCGAGGAAGGGATCCCCAGTACTTC. Residues: CSERRGRDPQYF.

This clone came up a few times. The J gene is TRBJ1-1, the V gene TRBV4-3, with 7 bases matching TRBD1. This CDR3 comprises 16 residues. Germline V gives CDR1 LGHNA, CDR2 YSLEER. V was clipped by 3 bases and J by 4 bases; unmatched bases: 11. CDR3 sequence: CASSQEGQGEGTEAFF. The DNA of the CDR3 is TGCGCCAGCAGCCAGGAAGGGCAGGGGGAGGGCACTGAAGCTTTCTTT.

The chain couples TRBV9 to TRBJ2-3; D may be TRBD1 or TRBD2 (6 bases each). Germline-derived CDR1 and CDR2 are SGDLS and YYNGEE. The CDR3 totals 14 residues. V dropped 3 bases and J dropped 5 bases, with 13 bases sitting between them. CDR3 bases: TGTGCCAGCAGCGAGAAGGGGGAGGAAGATACGCAGTATTTT. It encodes CASSEKGEEDTQYF.

The chain carries TRBV18 and TRBJ2-7; D might be TRBD1 (6 bases). This CDR3 spans 13 amino acids. Between the trimmed V and J ends, which lost 3 bases and 3 bases, there was a span of 9 bases. Germline assignment: CDR1 KGHSH and CDR2 LQKENI. The CDR3 bases are TGTGCCAGCTCACCCGGGACAATCTACGAGCAGTACTTC. It codes for CASSPGTIYEQYF.

The gene calls are TRBV2 and TRBJ1-2; 10 bases agree with TRBD1. Trimming at V came to 4 bases and at J to 6 bases, leaving 5 bases not matched to a gene. CDR3 length: 14 amino acids. Germline V gene lookup returns CDR1 SNHLY and CDR2 FYNNEI. DNA for the CDR3: TGTGCCAGCAGTGGGGACAGGGGAAACGATGGCTACACCTTC. It encodes CASSGDRGNDGYTF.

The CDR3 reads CAWSLLTGLSGNTIYF. CDR3 DNA: TGTGCCTGGAGTTTACTGACAGGACTCTCTGGAAACACCATATATTTT. The chain has TRBV30 and TRBJ1-3; possible D gene TRBD1, 6 bases. The germline V gene encodes CDR1 GTSNPN and CDR2 SVGIG (reference sequence). Trimming shortened V by 2 bases and J by 0 bases, and 14 bases separated the two germline ends. CDR3 size: 16 residues. Variable domain in full (rest from reference TRBV30 and TRBJ1-3): SQTIHQWPATLVQPVGSPLSLECTVEGTSNPNLYWYRQAAGRGLQLLFYSVGIGQISSEVPQNLSASRPQDRQFILSSKKLLLSDSGFYLCAWSLLTGLSGNTIYFGEGSWLTVV.

The J gene is TRBJ1-6, the V gene TRBV30; D remains ambiguous. The CDR3 contains 12 residues. The V end lost 5 bases, the J end lost 7 bases, and 9 bases lay between the germline ends. In germline, CDR1 is GTSNPN, CDR2 SVGIG (reference sequence). CDR3 sequence (DNA): TGTGCCTGGGAGCCCGGGAATTCACCCCTCCACTTT. This gives the protein CAWEPGNSPLHF.

V gene TRBV7-6 combines with J gene TRBJ1-6, with 7 bases fitting TRBD1. Germline CDR1 is SGHVS and CDR2 is FNYEAQ. The CDR3 extends over 15 amino acids. The V segment lost 0 bases and the J segment 7 bases; nucleotides outside the gene matches: 3. The CDR3 protein is CASSLALGQNSPLHF. The CDR3 nucleotides are TGTGCCAGCAGCTTAGCGCTGGGACAGAATTCACCCCTCCACTTT.

The gene calls are TRBV5-1 and TRBJ2-1; TRBD1 aligns across 9 bases. CDR3 size: 14 residues. Germline V gene sequence: CDR1 SGHRS, CDR2 YFSETQ. V shed 2 bases, J shed 5 bases, and the junction held 2 bases outside the gene matches. The CDR3 bases are TGCGCCAGCAGCTTAGACAGGGGGGACAATGAGCAGTTCTTC. Protein sequence: CASSLDRGDNEQFF.

The chain recombines TRBV2 with TRBJ1-5, with 7 nucleotides matching TRBD1. In germline, CDR1 is SNHLY, CDR2 FYNNEI. V trimming: 7 bases; J trimming: 7 bases; junction bases outside the gene matches: 13. CDR3 length equals 15 residues. For the CDR3, the DNA is TGTGCCAGCAATCTCACTCCCTCAGGGGGACAGCCCCAGCATTTT. Encoded protein: CASNLTPSGGQPQHF.

This chain joins TRBV27 and TRBJ1-1; D is undetermined. From germline, CDR1 is MNHEY and CDR2 SMNVEV (reference sequence). The CDR3 is 15 residues long. V lost 3 bases and J 1 base, leaving 12 bases between the germline ends. The CDR3 bases are TGTGCCAGCAGTTTCTCGGGTTATTCGAACACTGAAGCTTTCTTT. As protein: CASSFSGYSNTEAFF.

The V gene is TRBV30, the J gene TRBJ2-1; a weak D match, TRBD2 (6 bases). From germline, CDR1 is GTSNPN and CDR2 SVGIG (reference sequence). CDR3 length: 12 residues. Trimming cost V 2 bases and J 11 bases, with 13 bases left between them. The CDR3 is CAWSPQGGKQFF. The CDR3 nucleotides read TGTGCCTGGAGTCCGCAGGGCGGGAAGCAGTTCTTC.

The J gene is TRBJ2-6, the V gene TRBV14; 11 bases align to TRBD1. Germline V gene lookup returns CDR1 SGHDN and CDR2 FVKESK. Trimming removed 3 bases from V and 3 bases from J; junction bases left unmatched: 7. There are 18 residues in the CDR3. CDR3 sequence (DNA): TGTGCCAGCAGCCACTCCGGGACAGGGGGGAATGGGGCCAACGTCCTGACTTTC. This gives the protein CASSHSGTGGNGANVLTF.